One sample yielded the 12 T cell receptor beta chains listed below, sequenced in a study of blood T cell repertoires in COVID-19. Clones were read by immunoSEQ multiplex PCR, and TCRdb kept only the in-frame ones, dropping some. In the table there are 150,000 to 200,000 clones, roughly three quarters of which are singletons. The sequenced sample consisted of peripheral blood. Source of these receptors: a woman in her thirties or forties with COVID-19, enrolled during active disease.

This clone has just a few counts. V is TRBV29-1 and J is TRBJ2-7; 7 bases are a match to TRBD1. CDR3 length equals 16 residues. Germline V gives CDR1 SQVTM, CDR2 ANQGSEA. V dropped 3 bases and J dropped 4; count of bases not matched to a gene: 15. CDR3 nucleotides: TGCAGCGTTGATACGGGACAGACGTCAGCTGGATACGAGCAGTACTTC. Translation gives CSVDTGQTSAGYEQYF.

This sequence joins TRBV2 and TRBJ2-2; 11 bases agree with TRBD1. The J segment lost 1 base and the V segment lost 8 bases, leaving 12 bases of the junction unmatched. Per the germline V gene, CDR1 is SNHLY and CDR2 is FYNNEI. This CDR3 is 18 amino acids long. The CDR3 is CASSSGTGGTRNTGELFF. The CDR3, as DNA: TGTGCCAGCTCATCCGGGACAGGGGGAACCCGGAACACCGGGGAGCTGTTTTTT.

CDR3 coding DNA: TGTGCCAGCAGTTATGGACCCAGGGACTATGGCTACACCTTC. Amino acid sequence: CASSYGPRDYGYTF. The chain joins TRBV6-6 to TRBJ1-2; D perhaps matches TRBD1 (5 bases). The CDR3 extends over 14 amino acids. Deletions cut 3 bases from V and 3 bases from J, with 11 bases between. The germline gives CDR1 MNHNY, CDR2 SVGAGI (reference sequence).

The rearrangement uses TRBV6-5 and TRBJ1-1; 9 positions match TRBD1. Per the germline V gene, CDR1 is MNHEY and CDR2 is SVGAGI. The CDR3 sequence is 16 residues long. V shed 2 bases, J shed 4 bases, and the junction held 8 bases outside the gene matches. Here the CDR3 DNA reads TGTGCCAGCAGTTACGATAGCGGGACAGGGCGCACTGAAGCTTTCTTT. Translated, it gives CASSYDSGTGRTEAFF.

CDR3 in DNA: TGTGCCAGCAGGCACCTAGCGGGAGGGCCTAATGAGCAGTTCTTC. Protein sequence: CASRHLAGGPNEQFF. The J gene is TRBJ2-1, the V gene TRBV7-2; TRBD2 matches at 12 bases. Losses at the gene ends were 6 bases for V and 7 bases for J; bases not matched to a gene: 7. The germline V gene has CDR1 SGHTA and CDR2 FQGNSA. The CDR3 has 15 amino acids.

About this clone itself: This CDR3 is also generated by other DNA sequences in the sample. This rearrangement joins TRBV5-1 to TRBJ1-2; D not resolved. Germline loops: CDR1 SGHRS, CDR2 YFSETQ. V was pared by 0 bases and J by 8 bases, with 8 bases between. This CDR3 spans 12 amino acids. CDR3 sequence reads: CASSLDRGGYTF. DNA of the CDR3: TGCGCCAGCAGCTTGGACCGAGGGGGCTACACCTTC.

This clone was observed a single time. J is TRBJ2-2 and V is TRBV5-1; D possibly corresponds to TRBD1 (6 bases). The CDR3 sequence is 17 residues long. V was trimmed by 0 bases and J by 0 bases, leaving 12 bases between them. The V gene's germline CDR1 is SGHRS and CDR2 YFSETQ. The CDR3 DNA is TGCGCCAGCAGCTTGGCCACCGGGACATCGAACACCGGGGAGCTGTTTTTT. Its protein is CASSLATGTSNTGELFF. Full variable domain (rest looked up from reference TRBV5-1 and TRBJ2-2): KAGVTQTPRYLIKTRGQQVTLSCSPISGHRSVSWYQQTPGQGLQFLFEYFSETQRNKGNFPGRFSGRQFSNSRSEMNVSTLELGDSALYLCASSLATGTSNTGELFFGEGSRLTVL.

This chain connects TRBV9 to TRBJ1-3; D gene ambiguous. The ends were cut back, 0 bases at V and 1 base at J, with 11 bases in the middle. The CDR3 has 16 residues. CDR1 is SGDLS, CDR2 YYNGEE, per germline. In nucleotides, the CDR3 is TGTGCCAGCAGCGTAGCCGCGGTCGGTTCTGGAAACACCATATATTTT. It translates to CASSVAAVGSGNTIYF.

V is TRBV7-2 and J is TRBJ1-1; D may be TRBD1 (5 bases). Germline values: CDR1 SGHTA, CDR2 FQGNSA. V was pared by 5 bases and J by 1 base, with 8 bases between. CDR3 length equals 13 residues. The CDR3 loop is CASSRDRNTEAFF. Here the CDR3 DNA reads TGTGCCAGCAGCCGCGACAGGAACACTGAAGCTTTCTTT.

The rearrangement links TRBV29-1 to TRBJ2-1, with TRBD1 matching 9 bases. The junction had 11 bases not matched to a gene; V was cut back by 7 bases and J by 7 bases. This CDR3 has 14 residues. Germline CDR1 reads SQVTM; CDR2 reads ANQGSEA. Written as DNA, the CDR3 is TGCAGCGAAACCGGGACAGGGAAGGTAAATGAGCAGTTCTTC. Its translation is CSETGTGKVNEQFF.

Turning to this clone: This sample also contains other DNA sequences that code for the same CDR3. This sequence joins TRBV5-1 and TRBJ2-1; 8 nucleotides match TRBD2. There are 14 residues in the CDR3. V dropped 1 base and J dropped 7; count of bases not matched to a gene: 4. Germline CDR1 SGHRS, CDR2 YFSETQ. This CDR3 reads CASSLTSGGNEQFF. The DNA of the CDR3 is TGCGCCAGCAGCTTGACTAGCGGAGGGAATGAGCAGTTCTTC.

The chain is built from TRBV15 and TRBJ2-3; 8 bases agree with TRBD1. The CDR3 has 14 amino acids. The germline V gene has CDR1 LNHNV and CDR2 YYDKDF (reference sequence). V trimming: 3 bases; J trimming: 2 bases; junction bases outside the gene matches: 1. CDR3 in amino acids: CATSRDRATDTQYF. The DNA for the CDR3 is TGTGCCACCAGCAGGGACAGGGCCACAGATACGCAGTATTTT. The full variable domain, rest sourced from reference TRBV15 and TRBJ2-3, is DAMVIQNPRYQVTQFGKPVTLSCSQTLNHNVMYWYQQKSSQAPKLLFHYYDKDFNNEADTPDNFQSRRPNTSFCFLDIRSPGLGDTAMYLCATSRDRATDTQYFGPGTRLTVL.